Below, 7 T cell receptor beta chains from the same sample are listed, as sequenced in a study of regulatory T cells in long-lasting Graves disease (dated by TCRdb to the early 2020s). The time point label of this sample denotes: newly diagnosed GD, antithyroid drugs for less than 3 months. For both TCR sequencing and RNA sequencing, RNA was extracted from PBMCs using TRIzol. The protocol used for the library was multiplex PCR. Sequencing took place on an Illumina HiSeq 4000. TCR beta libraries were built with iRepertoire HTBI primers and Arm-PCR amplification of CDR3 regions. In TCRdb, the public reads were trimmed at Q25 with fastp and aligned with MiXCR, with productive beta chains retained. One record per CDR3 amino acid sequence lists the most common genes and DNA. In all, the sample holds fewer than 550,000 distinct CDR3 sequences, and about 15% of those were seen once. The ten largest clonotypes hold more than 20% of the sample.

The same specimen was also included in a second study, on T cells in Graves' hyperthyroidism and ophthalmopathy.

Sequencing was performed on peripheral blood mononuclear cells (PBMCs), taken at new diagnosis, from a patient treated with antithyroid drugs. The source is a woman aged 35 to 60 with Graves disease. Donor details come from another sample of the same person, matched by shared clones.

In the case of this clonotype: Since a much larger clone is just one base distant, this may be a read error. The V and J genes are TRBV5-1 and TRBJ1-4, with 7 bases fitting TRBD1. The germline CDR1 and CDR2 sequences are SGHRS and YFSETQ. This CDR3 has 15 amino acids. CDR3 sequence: CASSGAGQSNGKLFF. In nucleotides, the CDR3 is TGCGCCAGCAGCGGAGCGGGACAGTCTAATGGAAAACTGTTTTTT.

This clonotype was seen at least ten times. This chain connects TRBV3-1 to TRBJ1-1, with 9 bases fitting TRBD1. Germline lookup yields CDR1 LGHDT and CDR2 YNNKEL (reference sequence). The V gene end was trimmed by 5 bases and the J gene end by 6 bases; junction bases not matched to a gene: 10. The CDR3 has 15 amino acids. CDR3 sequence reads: CASSGGQGGGPEAFF. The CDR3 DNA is TGTGCCAGCAGCGGGGGACAGGGAGGGGGACCTGAAGCTTTCTTT.

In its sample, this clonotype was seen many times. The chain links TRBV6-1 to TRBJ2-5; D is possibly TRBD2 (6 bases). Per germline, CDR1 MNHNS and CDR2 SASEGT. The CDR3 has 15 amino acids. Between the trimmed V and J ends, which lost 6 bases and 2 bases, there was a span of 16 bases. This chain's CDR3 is CASSPPGEIQETQYF. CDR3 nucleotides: TGTGCCAGCAGCCCCCCGGGGGAAATACAAGAGACCCAGTACTTC.

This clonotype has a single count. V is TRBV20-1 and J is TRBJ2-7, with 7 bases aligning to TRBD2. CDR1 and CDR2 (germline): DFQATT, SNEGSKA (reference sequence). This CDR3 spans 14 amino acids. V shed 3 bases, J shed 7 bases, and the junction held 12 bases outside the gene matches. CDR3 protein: CSAREVRGSNEQYF. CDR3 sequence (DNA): TGCAGTGCTAGGGAGGTGCGGGGGAGCAATGAGCAGTACTTC.

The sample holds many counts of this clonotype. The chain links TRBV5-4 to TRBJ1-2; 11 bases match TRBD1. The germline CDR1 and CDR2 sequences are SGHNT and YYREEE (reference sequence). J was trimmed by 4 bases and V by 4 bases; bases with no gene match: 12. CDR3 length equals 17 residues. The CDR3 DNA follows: TGTGCCAGCAGCCTAGCCCGGACAGGGGGCGAGGGCTATGGCTACACCTTC. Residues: CASSLARTGGEGYGYTF.

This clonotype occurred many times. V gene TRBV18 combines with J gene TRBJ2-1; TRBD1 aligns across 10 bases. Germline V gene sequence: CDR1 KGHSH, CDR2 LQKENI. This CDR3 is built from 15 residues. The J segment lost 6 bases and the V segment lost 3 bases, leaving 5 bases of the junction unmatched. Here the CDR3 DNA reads TGTGCCAGCTCACCGCCGGGACAGGGGTCCAATGAGCAGTTCTTC. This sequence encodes CASSPPGQGSNEQFF. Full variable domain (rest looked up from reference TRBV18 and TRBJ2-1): NAGVMQNPRHLVRRRGQEARLRCSPMKGHSHVYWYRQLPEEGLKFMVYLQKENIIDESGMPKERFSAEFPKEGPSILRIQQVVRGDSAAYFCASSPPGQGSNEQFFGPGTRLTVL.

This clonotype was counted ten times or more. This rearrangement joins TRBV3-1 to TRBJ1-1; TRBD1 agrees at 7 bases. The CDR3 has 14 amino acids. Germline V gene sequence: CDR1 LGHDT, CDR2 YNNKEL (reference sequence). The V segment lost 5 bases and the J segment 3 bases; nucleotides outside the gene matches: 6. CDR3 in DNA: TGTGCCAGCAGCAGATCAGGGGGGGACACTGAAGCTTTCTTT. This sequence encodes CASSRSGGDTEAFF.